This T cell receptor (beta chain) was captured by sequencing in a study of control samples from healthy donors and cancer patients. Germline CDR1 is SGHVS and CDR2 is FQNEAQ. V lost 3 bases, J lost 5 bases, and 15 bases lay in between. The CDR3 sequence is 15 residues long. Clones were read by immunoSEQ multiplex PCR, and TCRdb kept only the in-frame ones, dropping some. In the table there are roughly 200,000 clones, approximately 92% of which are singletons. Sequenced material: blood. The chain is built from TRBV7-8 and TRBJ2-3; D not certain. The clonotype originates from a man aged 18 to 30 in good health. CDR3 loop: CASSFIGTHRDTQYF. The CDR3, as DNA: TGTGCCAGCAGCTTCATAGGTACGCACAGAGATACGCAGTATTTT.